Below, 28 T cell receptor beta chains from the same sample are listed, as sequenced in a study of Ad26.COV2.S vaccination and SARS-CoV-2 variants. Indicated treatment: 15 to 20 received Ad26.COV2.S at low or high dose, single or two shots; several received placebo; per-sample allocation not given. After the first vaccine or placebo injection, samples were drawn on day 63. TCRdb keeps only in-frame clones here, not all; method: immunoSEQ multiplex PCR. Of 510,000 or so clones listed, 70% to 90% were seen once; the top ten hold 10% to 15%. The input for sequencing was peripheral blood, taken in a trial of Ad26.COV2.S vaccine versus placebo. Source of these receptors: a person aged 18 to 59 who received the Ad26.COV2.S COVID-19 vaccine or a placebo.

This sequence joins TRBV9 and TRBJ2-3; possible D gene TRBD2, 6 bases. This CDR3 has 18 residues. V was trimmed by 5 bases and J by 2 bases, leaving 24 bases between them. Germline-derived CDR1 and CDR2 are SGDLS and YYNGEE. This CDR3 reads CASSRFKNLASNTDTQYF. The CDR3 DNA sequence: TGTGCCAGCAGTCGTTTTAAAAATCTAGCGAGTAACACAGATACGCAGTATTTT.

In its sample, this clone was seen once. This chain connects TRBV5-8 to TRBJ2-2; 8 bases match TRBD1. Germline V gene data show CDR1 as SGHTS and CDR2 as YDEGEE. The ends lost 6 bases at V and 5 bases at J; junction bases unmatched: 18. The CDR3 has 18 residues. This chain's CDR3 is CASTPGQGRRGSTGELFF. CDR3 sequence (DNA): TGTGCCAGCACACCTGGACAGGGAAGGAGGGGGAGTACCGGGGAGCTGTTTTTT.

In this sample, this clone turned up once. The rearrangement links TRBV19 to TRBJ1-3; tentatively, D is TRBD1 (5 bases). CDR1 and CDR2 (germline): LNHDA, SQIVND (reference sequence). The CDR3 sequence is 16 residues long. Trimming removed 2 bases from V and 0 bases from J, with 11 bases in between. The CDR3 loop reads CASSIKGPSSGNTIYF. The CDR3 DNA is TGTGCCAGTAGTATAAAGGGGCCCTCCTCTGGAAACACCATATATTTT. The full variable domain, in which reference TRBV19 and TRBJ1-3 provide the parts outside the CDR3, is DGGITQSPKYLFRKEGQNVTLSCEQNLNHDAMYWYRQDPGQGLRLIYYSQIVNDFQKGDIAEGYSVSREKKESFPLTVTSAQKNPTAFYLCASSIKGPSSGNTIYFGEGSWLTVV.

The V call is TRBV28, the J call TRBJ1-4; no definite D call. The CDR3 has 14 residues. From germline, CDR1 is MDHEN and CDR2 SYDVKM. Trimming took 8 bases from V and 2 from J, leaving 12 bases between them. The CDR3 DNA is TGTGCCAGCGGATCTGGTTGGACTAATGAAAAACTGTTTTTT. It codes for CASGSGWTNEKLFF.

The rearrangement links TRBV12-5 to TRBJ1-5; 7 nucleotides agree with TRBD1. Germline V gene sequence: CDR1 LGHNT, CDR2 FRNRAP. The V gene end was trimmed by 6 bases and the J gene end by 4 bases; junction bases not matched to a gene: 12. The CDR3 runs to 16 residues. The CDR3 region is CASGPSTGNRNQPQHF. The CDR3 DNA reads TGTGCTAGTGGCCCCTCGACAGGGAATAGGAATCAGCCCCAGCATTTT.

V gene TRBV7-3 combines with J gene TRBJ2-1; unclear D gene. The ends were cut back, 7 bases at V and 8 bases at J, with 18 bases in the middle. The CDR3 is 14 residues long. Looked up from germline, CDR1 is SGHTA and CDR2 is FQGTGA. The CDR3 region is CASTRGSRSHEQFF. The CDR3, as DNA: TGTGCCAGCACCCGTGGGTCCAGAAGCCATGAGCAGTTCTTC.

The chain is built from TRBV6-5 and TRBJ2-2, with no clear D. CDR1 is MNHEY, CDR2 SVGAGI, per germline. The ends were cut back, 4 bases at V and 0 bases at J, with 12 bases in the middle. CDR3 size: 16 residues. The CDR3 is CASSFSGRTNTGELFF. CDR3 DNA: TGTGCCAGCAGTTTTTCAGGACGGACGAACACCGGGGAGCTGTTTTTT.

The chain couples TRBV5-1 to TRBJ1-3, with no clear D. Germline CDR1 and CDR2: SGHRS and YFSETQ. There are 13 residues in the CDR3. V was trimmed by 0 bases and J by 4 bases, leaving 5 bases between them. DNA for the CDR3: TGCGCCAGCAGCTTGGCCGAGGGAAACACCATATATTTT. Its translation is CASSLAEGNTIYF. Complete variable domain (other parts from reference TRBV5-1 and TRBJ1-3): KAGVTQTPRYLIKTRGQQVTLSCSPISGHRSVSWYQQTPGQGLQFLFEYFSETQRNKGNFPGRFSGRQFSNSRSEMNVSTLELGDSALYLCASSLAEGNTIYFGEGSWLTVV.

The V call is TRBV18, the J call TRBJ1-1; D not resolved. In germline, CDR1 is KGHSH, CDR2 LQKENI. This CDR3 contains 13 residues. V lost 6 bases to trimming and J lost 0 bases, with 8 bases between them. CDR3: CASSPQVNTEAFF. The CDR3 region has the DNA TGTGCCAGCTCTCCGCAAGTGAACACTGAAGCTTTCTTT. Full variable domain (rest looked up from reference TRBV18 and TRBJ1-1): NAGVMQNPRHLVRRRGQEARLRCSPMKGHSHVYWYRQLPEEGLKFMVYLQKENIIDESGMPKERFSAEFPKEGPSILRIQQVVRGDSAAYFCASSPQVNTEAFFGQGTRLTVV.

The chain links TRBV4-3 to TRBJ2-1; D perhaps matches TRBD1 (6 bases). V gave up 1 base and J gave up 7 bases, with 17 bases separating them. The CDR3 is 16 residues long. Germline lookup yields CDR1 LGHNA and CDR2 YSLEER. The CDR3 here is CASSQAFRQVGNEQFF. The CDR3 nucleotides are TGCGCCAGCAGCCAAGCATTCCGACAGGTTGGAAATGAGCAGTTCTTC.

The chain is built from TRBV27 and TRBJ2-5; D gene ambiguous. Germline CDR1 is MNHEY and CDR2 is SMNVEV (reference sequence). The CDR3 runs 13 residues. V was trimmed by 4 bases and J by 2 bases, leaving 8 bases between them. The CDR3: CASSWSEQETQYF. The CDR3 DNA follows: TGTGCCAGCAGTTGGTCAGAACAAGAGACCCAGTACTTC.

This chain links TRBV2 with TRBJ1-1; D ambiguous. The CDR3 covers 13 residues. V dropped 6 bases and J dropped 9 bases, with 17 bases sitting between them. CDR1 is SNHLY and CDR2 is FYNNEI in the germline V gene. In DNA form, the CDR3 reads TGTGCCAGCAGCCAAGAAGAGGCACTGAAAGCTTTCTTT. Encoded protein: CASSQEEALKAFF.

The table lists this clone with a few counts. This chain joins TRBV7-2 and TRBJ1-5; possible D gene TRBD1, 5 bases. Per the germline V gene, CDR1 is SGHTA and CDR2 is FQGNSA. Trimming removed 6 bases at V and 4 bases at J, with 10 bases between. This CDR3 is built from 13 residues. The CDR3 DNA is TGTGCCAGCAGTCGCGGACAAAATCAGCCCCAGCATTTT. Protein product: CASSRGQNQPQHF. The complete variable domain, with remaining parts taken from reference TRBV7-2 and TRBJ1-5, reads GAGVSQSPSNKVTEKGKDVELRCDPISGHTALYWYRQSLGQGLEFLIYFQGNSAPDKSGLPSDRFSAERTGGSVSTLTIQRTQQEDSAVYLCASSRGQNQPQHFGDGTRLSIL.

The gene calls are TRBV5-1 and TRBJ1-2, with D possibly TRBD1 on 6 matching bases. Trimming took 4 bases from V and 4 from J, leaving 20 bases between them. CDR1 is SGHRS, CDR2 YFSETQ, per germline. CDR3 length: 16 amino acids. CDR3 sequence: CASSPLVGGASYGYTF. The CDR3 coding sequence is TGCGCCAGCAGCCCCCTTGTAGGGGGGGCAAGCTATGGCTACACCTTC.

This clone has just a few counts. The V call is TRBV4-3, the J call TRBJ2-7, with a weak D call TRBD2 (6 bases). This CDR3 comprises 12 residues. V was trimmed by 2 bases and J by 13 bases, leaving 15 bases between them. Germline V CDR1 and CDR2: LGHNA, YSLEER. CDR3 nucleotide sequence: TGCGCCAGCAGCCAAATCCCCGGACTATTATACTTC. This gives the protein CASSQIPGLLYF.

This chain connects TRBV30 to TRBJ1-6, with D unclear. The CDR3 runs to 14 residues. V was trimmed by 5 bases and J by 5 bases, leaving 13 bases between them. In germline, CDR1 is GTSNPN, CDR2 SVGIG (reference sequence). The CDR3 here is CAWGIGRNNSPLHF. Written as DNA, the CDR3 is TGTGCCTGGGGTATCGGTAGAAATAATTCACCCCTCCACTTT.

This chain links TRBV28 with TRBJ1-5, with 7 bases lining up with TRBD1. The ends lost 6 bases at V and 10 bases at J; junction bases unmatched: 9. CDR3 size: 13 residues. CDR1 is MDHEN and CDR2 is SYDVKM in the germline V gene. In DNA form, the CDR3 reads TGTGCCAGCAGGACGGACAGGATAGGACCCCAGCATTTT. Translation gives CASRTDRIGPQHF.

The chain recombines TRBV5-1 with TRBJ2-7; 7 bases are shared with TRBD1. The ends lost 2 bases at V and 2 bases at J; junction bases unmatched: 7. Germline CDR1 and CDR2: SGHRS and YFSETQ. The CDR3 is made up of 15 amino acids. The CDR3 reads CASSLKTGRAYEQYF. The CDR3, as DNA: TGCGCCAGCAGCTTAAAGACAGGGCGGGCCTACGAGCAGTACTTC.

J is TRBJ1-1 and V is TRBV11-2; D possibly corresponds to TRBD1 (5 bases). Trimming cost V 3 bases and J 3 bases, with 11 bases left between them. CDR3 length: 14 amino acids. CDR1 and CDR2 (germline): SGHAT, FQNNGV. This CDR3 is CASSFRDRHTEAFF. CDR3 DNA: TGTGCCAGCAGCTTCCGAGACAGACACACTGAAGCTTTCTTT.

The J gene is TRBJ1-4, the V gene TRBV28; D is perhaps TRBD1 (5 bases). This CDR3 is 17 amino acids long. CDR1 is MDHEN, CDR2 SYDVKM, per germline. V lost 5 bases to trimming and J lost 8 bases, with 24 bases between them. The CDR3 DNA sequence: TGTGCCAGCAGTGACCCTCGTGGGCTTGGGGCCGCGGAAAAACTGTTTTTT. Protein: CASSDPRGLGAAEKLFF.

The rearrangement uses TRBV6-2 or TRBV6-3 and TRBJ2-1; TRBD2 matches at 9 bases. Germline assignment: CDR1 MNHEY and CDR2 SVGEGT. V lost 0 bases, J lost 6 bases, and 6 bases stayed unmatched. This CDR3 spans 16 amino acids. The CDR3 region has the DNA TGTGCCAGCAGTTACTCGGCGGGAGGGCCCTTCAATGAGCAGTTCTTC. This codes for CASSYSAGGPFNEQFF.

The chain links TRBV11-2 to TRBJ1-2; tentatively, D is TRBD1 (5 bases). The CDR3 is made up of 13 amino acids. Trimming left V 4 bases short and J 2 bases short, with 8 bases between. Looked up from germline, CDR1 is SGHAT and CDR2 is FQNNGV. The CDR3 protein is CASSSQGNYGYTF. The CDR3 bases are TGTGCCAGCAGCTCGCAGGGAAACTATGGCTACACCTTC.

This clone was picked up many times. V gene TRBV6-5 combines with J gene TRBJ2-7, with 8 bases fitting TRBD2. The CDR3 covers 14 residues. Germline assignment: CDR1 MNHEY and CDR2 SVGAGI. V lost 10 bases and J lost 5; bases outside the gene matches: 13. The CDR3 here is CATGSQGTRDEQYF. The CDR3, as DNA: TGTGCCACCGGCTCTCAGGGGACTAGGGACGAGCAGTACTTC.

The chain is built from TRBV7-2 and TRBJ2-7, with 13 positions matching TRBD2. There are 14 residues in the CDR3. Germline CDR1 SGHTA, CDR2 FQGNSA. V lost 5 bases, J lost 7 bases, and 5 bases stayed unmatched. The chain's CDR3 is CASSALAGGGEQYF. The CDR3 region has the DNA TGTGCCAGCAGCGCACTAGCGGGAGGGGGTGAGCAGTACTTC. Based on the CDR3 plus reference TRBV7-2 and TRBJ2-7, the full variable domain is GAGVSQSPSNKVTEKGKDVELRCDPISGHTALYWYRQSLGQGLEFLIYFQGNSAPDKSGLPSDRFSAERTGGSVSTLTIQRTQQEDSAVYLCASSALAGGGEQYFGPGTRLTVT.

This clone was detected a few times. The chain uses TRBV21-1 and TRBJ1-3. TRBV21-1 is given as a pseudogene. The CDR3 consists of 15 residues. In nucleotides, the CDR3 is TGTGCCACTCGACTTGAGGGCTTATCTGGAAACACCATATATTTT. Translated: CATRLEGLSGNTIYF.

This clone was seen a few times. The chain employs TRBV28 and TRBJ2-5, with D possibly matching TRBD2 (6 bases). The V and J ends lost 8 bases and 5 bases respectively, with 15 bases between them. The CDR3 runs to 13 residues. In germline, CDR1 is MDHEN, CDR2 SYDVKM. CDR3 in amino acids: CASREPAVETQYF. In DNA form, the CDR3 reads TGTGCCAGCCGGGAGCCTGCGGTGGAGACCCAGTACTTC.

The genes are TRBV28 and TRBJ1-5; TRBD1 might be the D (5 bases). Trimming left V 7 bases short and J 1 base short, with 11 bases between. Germline lookup yields CDR1 MDHEN and CDR2 SYDVKM. The CDR3 runs to 14 residues. In nucleotides, the CDR3 is TGTGCCAGCAAAGGGGCGTCAAGCAATCAGCCCCAGCATTTT. Translated, it gives CASKGASSNQPQHF.

The chain joins TRBV5-6 to TRBJ1-6; D is unresolved. This CDR3 has 15 amino acids. Trimming took 0 bases from V and 7 from J, leaving 11 bases between them. CDR1 SGHDT and CDR2 YYEEEE come from the germline V gene. For the CDR3, the DNA is TGTGCCAGCAGCTTGGGGCACCGGAGGAATTCACCCCTCCACTTT. Translation: CASSLGHRRNSPLHF.